Listed here are 28 T cell receptor beta chains from one sample, sequenced in a study of T cells expressing NK-cell markers. No DNA is given; TCRdb re-called the 5' RACE reads and lists each CDR3 protein once. The sample table sets out over 200,000 distinct CDR3 sequences. Source material: blood T cells: a sorted CD56 or NKG2C T cell subset, CD4+ or CD8+ T cells, or bulk PBMC T cells (not recorded which). The source is a man aged 18 to 30 in good health.

The rearrangement uses TRBV30 and TRBJ2-3; TCRdb's D call of TRBD1 is untestable without DNA. CDR1 and CDR2 (germline): GTSNPN, SVGIG (reference sequence). CDR3 length: 14 residues. The CDR3 loop is CAWEKGVGTDTQYF. Supplemented by reference TRBV30 and TRBJ2-3, the full variable domain reads SQTIHQWPATLVQPVGSPLSLECTVEGTSNPNLYWYRQAAGRGLQLLFYSVGIGQISSEVPQNLSASRPQDRQFILSSKKLLLSDSGFYLCAWEKGVGTDTQYFGPGTRLTVL.

The rearrangement joins TRBV12-3 or TRBV12-4 to TRBJ2-1; TCRdb's assignment of TRBD2 cannot be checked, as there is no DNA. The CDR3 length is 12 residues. The CDR3 is CASRRGLAPQFF.

V usage is TRBV12-3 or TRBV12-4 and J usage is TRBJ2-1. The length of the CDR3 is 12 residues. CDR3: CASSLGVNEQFF.

The chain is built from TRBV15 and TRBJ2-4; the TRBD2 assignment by TCRdb is unverifiable without DNA. Germline V gene sequence: CDR1 LNHNV, CDR2 YYDKDF (reference sequence). The CDR3 is 16 amino acids. The chain's CDR3 is CATSRWEGFGKNIQYF. The full variable domain, in which reference TRBV15 and TRBJ2-4 provide the parts outside the CDR3, is DAMVIQNPRYQVTQFGKPVTLSCSQTLNHNVMYWYQQKSSQAPKLLFHYYDKDFNNEADTPDNFQSRRPNTSFCFLDIRSPGLGDTAMYLCATSRWEGFGKNIQYFGAGTRLSVL.

V gene TRBV5-5 combines with J gene TRBJ2-5. This CDR3 contains 16 residues. Germline loops: CDR1 SGHKS, CDR2 YYEKEE (reference sequence). The CDR3 protein is CASSLVPRTEQETQYF.

The chain links TRBV12-3 or TRBV12-4 to TRBJ1-2; the TCRdb D gene call, TRBD1, has no DNA to confirm it. This CDR3 comprises 14 residues. CDR3 in amino acids: CASSLRGHDYGYTF.

This chain links TRBV6-6 with TRBJ2-1; TCRdb designates TRBD1, a call that cannot be tested without DNA. The CDR3 length is 13 residues. Germline CDR1 and CDR2: MNHNY and SVGAGI (reference sequence). This CDR3 reads CASWGAGRNEQFF.

The rearrangement uses TRBV20-1 and TRBJ1-3; the TCRdb D gene call, TRBD1, has no DNA to confirm it. The CDR3 spans 13 residues. Germline V gene sequence: CDR1 DFQATT, CDR2 SNEGSKA (reference sequence). This CDR3 is CSAKRRAGNTIYF.

The rearrangement joins TRBV10-3 to TRBJ1-1; the D call of TRBD1 rests on TCRdb alone, since no DNA is present to check it. Germline lookup yields CDR1 ENHRY and CDR2 SYGVKD. There are 14 residues in the CDR3. The CDR3 reads CATTTTGVRTEAFF.

The CDR3 sequence: CASSSTPGLPGTQYF. V and J are TRBV7-3 and TRBJ2-3; TCRdb gives TRBD1 as the D gene, but with no DNA this cannot be confirmed. From germline, CDR1 is SGHTA and CDR2 FQGTGA. CDR3 size: 15 residues.

The chain has TRBV20-1 and TRBJ1-2. Germline V CDR1 and CDR2: DFQATT, SNEGSKA (reference sequence). The CDR3 spans 13 residues. This CDR3 is CSARGSTIDGYTF.

The chain carries TRBV12-3 or TRBV12-4 and TRBJ2-5; TCRdb's D call of TRBD2 is untestable without DNA. The CDR3 runs to 15 residues. The CDR3 is CASNTKWDSPETQYF.

This chain uses TRBV21-1 with TRBJ2-1; with no DNA, the TCRdb D assignment of TRBD1 cannot be verified. TRBV21-1 is a known pseudogene. CDR3 length equals 14 residues. CDR3 protein: CASSDRDRGRKGFF.

The rearrangement joins TRBV5-1 to TRBJ2-5; TCRdb's D gene call, TRBD2, goes unchecked for lack of DNA. The CDR3 is 15 residues long. Germline CDR1 and CDR2: SGHRS and YFSETQ. The CDR3 sequence is CASSQPAGGQETQYF.

The rearrangement uses TRBV12-3 or TRBV12-4 and TRBJ2-1; as DNA is missing, the TRBD2 call by TCRdb cannot be tested. The CDR3 totals 16 residues. The CDR3 protein is CASSLRGGSGHNEQFF.

The rearrangement joins TRBV7-2 to TRBJ2-2; the D call from TCRdb, TRBD1, cannot be confirmed without DNA. CDR1 SGHTA and CDR2 FQGNSA come from the germline V gene. The CDR3 is made up of 16 amino acids. The CDR3 loop reads CASSFKTGSDTGELFF.

The chain is built from TRBV5-1 and TRBJ1-4; absent DNA, TCRdb's TRBD1 call cannot be checked. The V gene's germline CDR1 is SGHRS and CDR2 YFSETQ. The CDR3 is 14 residues long. The CDR3 here is CASSPTGGGEKLFF. Full variable domain (rest looked up from reference TRBV5-1 and TRBJ1-4): KAGVTQTPRYLIKTRGQQVTLSCSPISGHRSVSWYQQTPGQGLQFLFEYFSETQRNKGNFPGRFSGRQFSNSRSEMNVSTLELGDSALYLCASSPTGGGEKLFFGSGTQLSVL.

The J gene is TRBJ2-5, the V gene TRBV7-9; TCRdb designates TRBD1, a call that cannot be tested without DNA. CDR3 size: 15 residues. CDR1 is SEHNR and CDR2 is FQNEAQ in the germline V gene (reference sequence). CDR3 sequence: CASSKLEGAGETQYF.

V and J are TRBV5-6 and TRBJ2-1; absent DNA, TCRdb's TRBD1 call cannot be checked. The CDR3 consists of 15 residues. Germline CDR1 is SGHDT and CDR2 is YYEEEE. CDR3 sequence: CASSLGGGQYNEQFF.

The chain carries TRBV10-3 and TRBJ2-1; the D gene TCRdb calls, TRBD1, cannot be checked with no DNA. CDR1 is ENHRY and CDR2 is SYGVKD in the germline V gene. The CDR3 runs 16 residues. The chain's CDR3 is CAISASGEDRGYEQFF.

This rearrangement joins TRBV12-3 or TRBV12-4 to TRBJ2-7; TCRdb calls TRBD2, which cannot be checked without DNA. The CDR3 is 14 amino acids. The CDR3 loop is CASSKGLAVWEQYF.

V is TRBV11-2 and J is TRBJ2-1; TCRdb gives TRBD1 as the D gene, but with no DNA this cannot be confirmed. Per the germline V gene, CDR1 is SGHAT and CDR2 is FQNNGV. There are 15 residues in the CDR3. CDR3 amino acids: CASSLAPGELGEQFF.

The gene calls are TRBV6-5 and TRBJ1-2. This CDR3 has 15 amino acids. Germline V gives CDR1 MNHEY, CDR2 SVGAGI. CDR3 region: CASSYFGSGSGGYTF.

This CDR3 reads CASSAELDTQYF. The V and J genes are TRBV5-1 and TRBJ2-3. Germline loops: CDR1 SGHRS, CDR2 YFSETQ. This CDR3 contains 12 residues.

The CDR3 is CASSQSHLFSNYGYTF. The chain recombines TRBV7-2 with TRBJ1-2. Germline V gene lookup returns CDR1 SGHTA and CDR2 FQGNSA. This CDR3 has 16 amino acids.

The CDR3 sequence is CASSQLATQETQYF. The chain couples TRBV4-2 to TRBJ2-5; TCRdb names TRBD2, which stays unverified in the absence of DNA. Germline CDR1 and CDR2: LGHNA and YNFKEQ. The CDR3 runs 14 residues.

The gene calls are TRBV29-1 and TRBJ1-1. This CDR3 has 13 amino acids. Germline loops: CDR1 SQVTM, CDR2 ANQGSEA. The CDR3: CSVSPTLNTEAFF.

V is TRBV15 and J is TRBJ2-6; TCRdb lists TRBD1, though no DNA is available to test this call. In germline, CDR1 is LNHNV, CDR2 YYDKDF (reference sequence). The length of the CDR3 is 18 residues. CDR3 sequence: CATSNRDRDFSGANVLTF.